This T cell receptor (beta chain) was sequenced for a study of blood T cell repertoires in COVID-19. Repertoires were generated with immunoSEQ multiplex PCR, while TCRdb's copy carries only in-frame clones and drops some. The sample contains 200,000 to 250,000 clones, 90% of which appear only once. This CDR3 contains 16 residues. Germline assignment: CDR1 LGHNA and CDR2 YNFKEQ. Germline trimming cut 3 bases from V and 2 bases from J; bases unmatched to any gene: 9. The sample comprised PBMCs or T cells enriched from blood (not recorded which). The sequence came from a man aged 25 to 45 who had been exposed to COVID-19. The chain employs TRBV4-2 and TRBJ2-5; TRBD2 aligns across 7 bases. The CDR3: CASSQTFGGEQETQYF. The CDR3 coding sequence is TGTGCCAGCAGCCAGACTTTTGGGGGGGAGCAAGAGACCCAGTACTTC.